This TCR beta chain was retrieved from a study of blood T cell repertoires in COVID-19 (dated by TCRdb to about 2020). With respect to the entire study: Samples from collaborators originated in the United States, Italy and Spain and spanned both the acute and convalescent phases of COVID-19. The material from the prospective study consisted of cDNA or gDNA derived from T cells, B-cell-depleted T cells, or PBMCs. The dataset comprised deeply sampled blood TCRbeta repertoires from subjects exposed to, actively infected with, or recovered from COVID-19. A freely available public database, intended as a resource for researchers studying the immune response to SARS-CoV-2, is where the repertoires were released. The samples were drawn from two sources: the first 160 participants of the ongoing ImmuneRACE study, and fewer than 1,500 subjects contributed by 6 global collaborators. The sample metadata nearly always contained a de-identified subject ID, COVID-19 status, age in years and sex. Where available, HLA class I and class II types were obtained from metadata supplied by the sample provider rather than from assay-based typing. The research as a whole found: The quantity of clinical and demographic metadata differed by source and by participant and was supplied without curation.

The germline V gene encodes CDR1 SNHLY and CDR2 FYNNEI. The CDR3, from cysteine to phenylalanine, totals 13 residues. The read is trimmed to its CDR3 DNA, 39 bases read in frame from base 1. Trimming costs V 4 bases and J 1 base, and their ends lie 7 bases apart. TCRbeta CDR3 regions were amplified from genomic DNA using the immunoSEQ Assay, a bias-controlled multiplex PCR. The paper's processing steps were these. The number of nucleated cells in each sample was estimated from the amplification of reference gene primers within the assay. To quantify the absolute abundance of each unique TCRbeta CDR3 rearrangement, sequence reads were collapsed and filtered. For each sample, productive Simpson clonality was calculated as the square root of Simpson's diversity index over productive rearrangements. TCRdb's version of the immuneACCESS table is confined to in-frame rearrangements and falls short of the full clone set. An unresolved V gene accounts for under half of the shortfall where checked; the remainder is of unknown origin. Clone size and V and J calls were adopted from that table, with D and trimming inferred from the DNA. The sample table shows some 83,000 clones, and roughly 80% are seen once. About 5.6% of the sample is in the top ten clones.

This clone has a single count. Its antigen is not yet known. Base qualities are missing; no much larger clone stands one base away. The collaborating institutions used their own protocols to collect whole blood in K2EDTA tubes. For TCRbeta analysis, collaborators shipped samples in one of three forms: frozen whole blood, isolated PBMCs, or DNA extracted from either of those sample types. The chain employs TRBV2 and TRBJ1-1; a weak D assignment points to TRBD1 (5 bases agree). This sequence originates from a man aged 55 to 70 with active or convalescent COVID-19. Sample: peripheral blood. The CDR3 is CASSGQWNTEAFF. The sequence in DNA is TGTGCCAGCAGTGGACAGTGGAACACTGAAGCTTTCTTT.